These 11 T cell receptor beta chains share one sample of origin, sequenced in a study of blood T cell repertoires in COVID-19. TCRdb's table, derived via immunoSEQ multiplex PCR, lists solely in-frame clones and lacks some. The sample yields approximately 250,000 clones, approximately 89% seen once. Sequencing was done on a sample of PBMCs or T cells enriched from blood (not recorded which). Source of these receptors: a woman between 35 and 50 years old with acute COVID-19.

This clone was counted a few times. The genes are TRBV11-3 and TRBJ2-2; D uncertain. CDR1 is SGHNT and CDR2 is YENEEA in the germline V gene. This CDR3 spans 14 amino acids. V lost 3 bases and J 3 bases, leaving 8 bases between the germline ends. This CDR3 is CASSLRGYTGELFF. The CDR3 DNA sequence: TGTGCCAGCAGCTTGCGAGGATACACCGGGGAGCTGTTTTTT.

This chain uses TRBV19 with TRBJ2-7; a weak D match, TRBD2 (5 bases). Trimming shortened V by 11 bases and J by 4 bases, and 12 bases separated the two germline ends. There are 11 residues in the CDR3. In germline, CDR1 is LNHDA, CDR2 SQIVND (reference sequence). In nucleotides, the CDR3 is TGTGCCGCGGGCAGCGGATACGAGCAGTACTTC. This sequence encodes CAAGSGYEQYF.

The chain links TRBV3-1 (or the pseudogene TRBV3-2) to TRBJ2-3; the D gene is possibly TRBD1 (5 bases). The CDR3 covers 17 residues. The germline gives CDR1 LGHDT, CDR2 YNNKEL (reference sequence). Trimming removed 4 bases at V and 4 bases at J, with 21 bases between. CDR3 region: CASSPSGRPKGADTQYF. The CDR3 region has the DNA TGTGCCAGCAGCCCCTCCGGTCGCCCTAAAGGGGCAGATACGCAGTATTTT.

CDR3 bases: TGTGCCAGCAGGATCTTGCGGGATGGCTACACCTTC. Its protein product is CASRILRDGYTF. J is TRBJ1-2 and V is TRBV28; D call uncertain. V was cut by 6 bases and J by 6 bases, with 11 bases left in between. CDR1 MDHEN and CDR2 SYDVKM come from the germline V gene. The CDR3 contains 12 residues.

This CDR3 is CASSMLRRGTIYF. Here the CDR3 DNA reads TGTGCCAGTAGTATGCTCCGAAGGGGCACCATATATTTT. The chain employs TRBV19 and TRBJ1-3; D is perhaps TRBD1 (5 bases). V dropped 3 bases and J dropped 9 bases, with 12 bases sitting between them. The CDR3 consists of 13 residues. Germline CDR1 reads LNHDA; CDR2 reads SQIVND (reference sequence).

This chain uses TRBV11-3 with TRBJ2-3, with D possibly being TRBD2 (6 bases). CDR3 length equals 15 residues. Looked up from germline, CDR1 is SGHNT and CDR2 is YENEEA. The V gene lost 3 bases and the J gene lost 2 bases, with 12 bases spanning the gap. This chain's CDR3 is CASSFRSGSTDTQYF. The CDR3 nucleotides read TGTGCCAGCAGCTTTAGGAGCGGGTCCACAGATACGCAGTATTTT.

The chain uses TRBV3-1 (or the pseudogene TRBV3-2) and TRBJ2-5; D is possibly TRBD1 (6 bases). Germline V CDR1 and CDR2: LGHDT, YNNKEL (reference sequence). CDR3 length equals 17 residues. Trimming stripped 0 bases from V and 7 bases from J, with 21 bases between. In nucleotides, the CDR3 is TGTGCCAGCAGCCAAGAGTTCGGACAGAGCCATCTTAGGACCCAGTACTTC. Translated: CASSQEFGQSHLRTQYF.

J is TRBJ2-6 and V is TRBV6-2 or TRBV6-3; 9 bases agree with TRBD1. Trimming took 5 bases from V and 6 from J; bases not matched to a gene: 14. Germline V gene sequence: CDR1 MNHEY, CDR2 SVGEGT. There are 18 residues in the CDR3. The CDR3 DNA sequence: TGTGCCAGCAGTCCCGGGACAGGGAGGAGGGTAGAGGCCAACGTCCTGACTTTC. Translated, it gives CASSPGTGRRVEANVLTF.

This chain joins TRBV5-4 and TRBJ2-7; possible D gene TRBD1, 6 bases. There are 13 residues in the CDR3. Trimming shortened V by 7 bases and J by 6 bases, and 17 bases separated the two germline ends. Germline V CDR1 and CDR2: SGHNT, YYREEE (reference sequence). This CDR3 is CASGPRGAVEQYV. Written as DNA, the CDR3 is TGTGCCAGCGGCCCCAGGGGTGCGGTCGAGCAGTACGTC.

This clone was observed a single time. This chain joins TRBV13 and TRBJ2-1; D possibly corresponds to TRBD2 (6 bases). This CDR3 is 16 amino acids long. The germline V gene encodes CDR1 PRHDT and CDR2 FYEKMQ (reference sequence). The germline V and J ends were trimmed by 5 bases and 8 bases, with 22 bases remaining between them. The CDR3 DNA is TGTGCCAGCAGCCCCGACCCGGGGACTTCTTTCGATGAGCAGTTCTTC. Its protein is CASSPDPGTSFDEQFF.

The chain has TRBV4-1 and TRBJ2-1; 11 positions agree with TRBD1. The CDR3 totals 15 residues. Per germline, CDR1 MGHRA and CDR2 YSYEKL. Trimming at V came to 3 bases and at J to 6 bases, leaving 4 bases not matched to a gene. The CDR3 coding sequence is TGCGCCAGCAGCCATCCGGGACAGGGGGTCAATGAGCAGTTCTTC. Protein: CASSHPGQGVNEQFF.